A single sample is the source of the 7 T cell receptor beta chains below, sequenced in a study of T cell responses to AZD1222 COVID-19 vaccine. Some clones are missing from TCRdb's copy, which holds only in-frame ones; the method was immunoSEQ multiplex PCR. The repertoire includes roughly 150,000 clones, about 88% of them detected once, and 5.5% to 8% sits in the top ten. Material: peripheral blood, obtained after recovery from COVID-19. These receptors came from an adult who had recovered from COVID-19.

The chain recombines TRBV11-1 with TRBJ1-1, with D unresolved. Germline CDR1 SGHAT, CDR2 FQDESV (reference sequence). This CDR3 has 16 residues. The V end lost 0 bases, the J end lost 0 bases, and 11 bases lay between the germline ends. Written as DNA, the CDR3 is TGTGCCAGCAGCTTAGCAAACTCTCTACTGAACACTGAAGCTTTCTTT. Translating gives CASSLANSLLNTEAFF.

A few counts support this clone. Other DNA sequences in the same sample also yield this CDR3. V usage is TRBV5-1 and J usage is TRBJ2-5; possible D gene TRBD2, 5 bases. V was cut by 2 bases and J by 2 bases, with 7 bases left in between. Germline-derived CDR1 and CDR2 are SGHRS and YFSETQ. CDR3 size: 13 residues. The CDR3 spells CASSLEGQETQYF. The CDR3 nucleotides read TGCGCCAGCAGCTTAGAGGGTCAAGAGACCCAGTACTTC. Full variable domain (missing parts from reference TRBV5-1 and TRBJ2-5): KAGVTQTPRYLIKTRGQQVTLSCSPISGHRSVSWYQQTPGQGLQFLFEYFSETQRNKGNFPGRFSGRQFSNSRSEMNVSTLELGDSALYLCASSLEGQETQYFGPGTRLLVL.

J is TRBJ1-2 and V is TRBV19; a weak D match, TRBD1 (6 bases). Trimming cost V 6 bases and J 2 bases, with 10 bases left between them. Germline assignment: CDR1 LNHDA and CDR2 SQIVND (reference sequence). This CDR3 has 13 amino acids. CDR3 sequence reads: CASRRDINYGYTF. The CDR3 region has the DNA TGTGCCAGTAGAAGGGACATCAACTATGGCTACACCTTC.

The chain uses TRBV25-1 and TRBJ1-2, with a weak D call TRBD1 (6 bases). V dropped 4 bases and J dropped 4 bases, with 10 bases sitting between them. This CDR3 spans 13 amino acids. CDR1 and CDR2 from the germline V gene are MGHDK and SYGVNS. CDR3 DNA: TGTGCCAGCAGTGTGGGGGCCGGCTATGGCTACACCTTC. Amino acid sequence: CASSVGAGYGYTF.

The chain recombines TRBV15 with TRBJ1-4, with D perhaps matching TRBD1 (5 bases). Trimming pared 0 bases from V and 10 bases from J, leaving 15 bases between. This CDR3 is 15 amino acids long. The germline V gene has CDR1 LNHNV and CDR2 YYDKDF (reference sequence). The CDR3: CATSRDIQGEGKLFF. In DNA, the CDR3 is TGTGCCACCAGCAGAGATATTCAGGGAGAAGGAAAACTGTTTTTT.

V usage is TRBV4-3 and J usage is TRBJ1-2; no definite D call. CDR1 and CDR2 (germline): LGHNA, YSLEER. The CDR3 contains 15 residues. V gave up 0 bases and J gave up 8 bases, with 16 bases separating them. CDR3 DNA: TGCGCCAGCAGCCAAGATCTGGCAGGTGGCGTCGGCTACACCTTC. Translating it yields CASSQDLAGGVGYTF.

This sequence joins TRBV5-1 and TRBJ2-3; possible D gene TRBD2, 6 bases. Trimming left V 4 bases short and J 5 bases short, with 17 bases between. In germline, CDR1 is SGHRS, CDR2 YFSETQ. CDR3 size: 15 residues. The CDR3 protein is CASSAGTLEVDTQYF. CDR3 sequence (DNA): TGCGCCAGCAGCGCCGGGACTCTAGAGGTAGATACGCAGTATTTT.